The sequence of this T cell receptor beta chain was determined in a study of response to subunit inactivated influenza vaccine (dated 2018 in TCRdb). Notes on the research overall: Deep quantitative T cell receptor repertoire profiling was used in the study to track responses to a trivalent subunit inactivated influenza vaccine. General findings and caveats noted by the study authors: According to the authors, only a limited number of new T cells may be recruited by each seasonal influenza vaccination.

The germline V gene sets CDR1 to SQVTM and CDR2 to ANQGSEA. The CDR3 spans 14 residues, from the cysteine through the phenylalanine. Just CDR3 DNA is preserved here, 42 bases in frame from base 1. V loses 3 bases of germline sequence and J loses 4 bases, and the interval between the two ends is 12 bases. Libraries were prepared through RT-PCR. This sample was sequenced with an Illumina HiSeq 2500. TCRdb trimmed public reads at Q25 via fastp, called clones via MiXCR and kept in-frame beta chains. Each entry is one CDR3 protein sequence, shown with its most common DNA and genes. In all, the sample holds 500,000 to 600,000 distinct CDR3 sequences, and around 15% of those were seen once. Clones ranked in the top ten supply 11% of the sample. As concerns this clonotype: This clone's antigen is unknown. Qualities for individual bases were not recorded, and no much larger clone is one base off.

This chain joins TRBV29-1 to TRBJ2-2; the D call could be TRBD1 or TRBD2, with each sharing 6 bases. The sequence derives from a man aged 45-65 years who received an inactivated influenza vaccine. Donor details come from another sample of the same person, matched by shared clones. The source material was PBMCs from blood, sampled approximately 12 days after vaccination. The nucleotides read TGCAGCGTTGATGGGGGGCTTGTCACCGGGGAGCTGTTTTTT. Its coded protein is CSVDGGLVTGELFF.